Below, one T cell receptor beta chain is given with its context. Its antigen is still unknown. Documented treatment: 19 received Ad26.COV2.S at low or high dose, single or two shots; about 5 received placebo; per-sample allocation not given. Each sample was drawn 63 days after the first injection (of vaccine or placebo). An adult of 18-55 years in Boston served as donor. Sequenced by immunoSEQ multiplex PCR; TCRdb stores in-frame clones only, minus some. The sample consists of around 450,000 clones, more than 80% of them appearing once. The entry originates in a study of Ad26.COV2.S vaccination and SARS-CoV-2 variants. Study-wide context: A participant enrolled in the COV1001 Ad26.COV2.S trial arm provided the sample.

Whole-study results and caveats: Substantial breadth in spike-specific CD8+ and CD4+ T cell responses was reportedly seen after vaccination.

Germline values: CDR1 SGHDT, CDR2 YYEEEE. The ends lost 0 bases at V and 8 bases at J; junction bases unmatched: 8. The CDR3 runs to 16 residues. The sequences come from peripheral blood, collected in a trial of Ad26.COV2.S vaccine versus placebo. This receptor was obtained from a person aged 18-60 years who received the Ad26.COV2.S COVID-19 vaccine or a placebo. The chain carries TRBV5-6 and TRBJ1-4; 9 positions agree with TRBD1. The CDR3 is CASSLVGDRVREKLFF. In DNA, the CDR3 is TGTGCCAGCAGCTTGGTTGGGGACAGGGTCAGAGAAAAACTGTTTTTT.